This is a list of T cell receptor beta chains from one sample in a study of blood T cell repertoires in COVID-19. Repertoires were generated with immunoSEQ multiplex PCR, while TCRdb's copy carries only in-frame clones and drops some. The sample records over 150,000 clones, 70% to 90% being singletons. The specimen was peripheral blood. These receptors all stem from a man aged 50 to 60 with COVID-19, enrolled during active disease. The conserved cysteine and the conserved F or W are not part of the CDR3 here.

SVTGTTEAF TRBJ1-1 TRBV29-1
ASSVSIFNTGELF TRBJ2-2 TRBV3-1/TRBV3-2
ASSPLVGSFGYT TRBJ1-2 TRBV14
ASSPRTSGGTDTQY TRBJ2-3 TRBV18
ASRSGTGGEQF TRBJ2-1 TRBV12-3/TRBV12-4
ASSQDLPGSSYEQY TRBJ2-7 TRBV14
ASSLQARDRPGDSPLH TRBJ1-6 TRBV5-6
ASSPDLNFREKLF TRBJ1-4 TRBV18
ASSRGGNYEQY TRBJ2-7 TRBV18
ASSGQGARQETQY TRBJ2-5 TRBV5-6
ASSVGGQGIYNEQF TRBJ2-1 TRBV9
ASSLRRENQPQH TRBJ1-5 TRBV27
ASSPRGQGPDTQY TRBJ2-3 TRBV9
ASSERTAGETQY TRBJ2-5 TRBV6-1
ASSYGTTYNEQF TRBJ2-1 TRBV7-9
ASSPYRTGTGKVDTQY TRBJ2-3 TRBV27
ASSMGTGFYDGYT TRBJ1-2 TRBV19
ATSRQGAGNQPQH TRBJ1-5 TRBV24-1
ASSLAGNTIY TRBJ1-3 TRBV5-6
ASSQDGLAGPYNEQF TRBJ2-1 TRBV3-1/TRBV3-2
PGRLREKLF TRBJ1-4 TRBV6-4
ASSQRSGSTDTQY TRBJ2-3 TRBV3-1/TRBV3-2
ASKRDSRSYEQY TRBJ2-7 TRBV28
SASMALEGNQPQH TRBJ1-5 TRBV20-1
ASSAPGARGGLTGELF TRBJ2-2 TRBV7-2
ASSPETGMHEQF TRBJ2-1 TRBV18
ASSFQGTQPQH TRBJ1-5 TRBV5-6
ASSEQGVTNEKLF TRBJ1-4 TRBV7-2
ASIFPTTSNYGYT TRBJ1-2 TRBV7-9
ASSLGLGTGAYEQY TRBJ2-7 TRBV7-6
ASSNRQGSNTEAF TRBJ1-1 TRBV9
ASSSGTGYNEQF TRBJ2-1 TRBV5-1
ASSLARESETQY TRBJ2-5 TRBV5-1
ASSSNRGRTDTQY TRBJ2-3 TRBV11-1
ATSDNTQVRGYT TRBJ1-2 TRBV24-1
ASSRRGATDTQY TRBJ2-3 TRBV28
SPTTGGNSPLH TRBJ1-6 TRBV29-1
ASSRDSALYEQY TRBJ2-7 TRBV6-5
ASSLKTTGIQETQY TRBJ2-5 TRBV7-6
ASSLWGQPPYEQY TRBJ2-7 TRBV28
ASSLVSGGRTDTQY TRBJ2-3 TRBV7-6